This TCR beta chain was captured in a study of OX40 agonist ivuxolimab in advanced cancers. Study in general: Ivuxolimab was administered intravenously to patients at 0.01 to 10 mg/kg every 2 weeks.

Germline V CDR1 and CDR2: SGHDT, YYEEEE. CDR3 length: 15 residues. V gave up 1 base and J gave up 5 bases, with 16 bases separating them. Clones were sequenced by immunoSEQ multiplex PCR, and TCRdb holds only the in-frame ones, with some missing. The sample shows approximately 62,000 clones, 89% of them seen only once. About this clone: Antigen unknown.

Study-level points and caveats: Low normalized T-cell clonal expansion was additionally recorded for some nonresponders.

This clonotype was obtained from an adult with an advanced solid tumor such as melanoma, head and neck, liver or kidney cancer. This sequence joins TRBV5-6 and TRBJ2-7, with D possibly TRBD2 on 5 matching bases. Sequenced here: CD4+ or CD8+ T cells sorted from blood, sampled in a trial of the OX40 agonist ivuxolimab. CDR3 protein: CASSLFEEGEHEQYF. DNA for the CDR3: TGTGCCAGCAGCTTGTTCGAAGAGGGTGAGCACGAGCAGTACTTC.